A single sample gave rise to the 13 T cell receptor beta chains below, sequenced in a study of cytomegalovirus exposure and HLA in healthy donors. In the PCR, 60 Vbeta and 13 Jbeta primers were used. The table came from immunoSEQ multiplex PCR; TCRdb's copy has only in-frame clones and leaves some out. The repertoire holds about 170,000 clones, with around 85% as singletons. Material: PBMCs. The receptor set was obtained from a boy between 2 and 15 years old in good health and CMV-seronegative.

The chain employs TRBV5-5 and TRBJ2-7; maybe TRBD1 (7 bases). Between the trimmed V and J ends, which lost 0 bases and 5 bases, there was a span of 12 bases. The CDR3 loop spans 14 amino acids. Germline values: CDR1 SGHKS, CDR2 YYEKEE (reference sequence). The CDR3 reads CASSLVAGGNEQYF. In nucleotides, the CDR3 is TGTGCCAGCAGCTTGGTCGCAGGGGGGAACGAGCAGTACTTC.

The chain has TRBV4-2 and TRBJ2-6, with D hard to call. V was pared by 5 bases and J by 1 base, with 6 bases between. The CDR3 is made up of 14 amino acids. The germline V gene has CDR1 LGHNA and CDR2 YNFKEQ. The CDR3 region is CASSATSGANVLTF. The CDR3 DNA reads TGTGCCAGCAGCGCAACTTCTGGGGCCAACGTCCTGACTTTC.

The gene calls are TRBV5-1 and TRBJ2-5, with 8 bases aligning to TRBD1. The CDR3 loop spans 16 amino acids. Per the germline V gene, CDR1 is SGHRS and CDR2 is YFSETQ. Losses at the gene ends were 4 bases for V and 1 base for J; bases not matched to a gene: 9. The DNA of the CDR3 is TGCGCCAGCAGCGTCCCGGGACAGGCAGGCCAAGAGACCCAGTACTTC. This translates into CASSVPGQAGQETQYF.

V and J are TRBV30 and TRBJ1-2; D possibly corresponds to TRBD1 (5 bases). The ends were cut back, 1 base at V and 5 bases at J, with 11 bases in the middle. The germline gives CDR1 GTSNPN, CDR2 SVGIG (reference sequence). The CDR3 contains 13 residues. CDR3 nucleotide sequence: TGTGCCTGGAGTGAAGGAGGGGTTTATGGCTACACCTTC. It translates to CAWSEGGVYGYTF.

This chain's CDR3 is CASSGPGQGNQPQHF. DNA for the CDR3: TGTGCCAGCAGCGGCCCGGGACAGGGGAATCAGCCCCAGCATTTT. The V and J genes are TRBV9 and TRBJ1-5; 10 bases are a match to TRBD1. The junction had 4 bases not matched to a gene; V was cut back by 3 bases and J by 4 bases. This CDR3 region has 15 residues. Germline CDR1 reads SGDLS; CDR2 reads YYNGEE.

This chain connects TRBV2 to TRBJ1-2; unclear D gene. The CDR3 consists of 16 residues. CDR1 and CDR2 from the germline V gene are SNHLY and FYNNEI. V lost 2 bases to trimming and J lost 5 bases, with 18 bases between them. The CDR3 nucleotides are TGTGCCAGCAGTGAAAGAGGCCCGGGTAGACTTTATGGCTACACCTTC. Protein product: CASSERGPGRLYGYTF.

The chain uses TRBV7-9 and TRBJ2-1, with TRBD2 matching 7 bases. The CDR3 totals 15 residues. V lost 2 bases and J lost 1; bases outside the gene matches: 2. Germline CDR1 is SEHNR and CDR2 is FQNEAQ (reference sequence). CDR3 DNA sequence: TGTGCCAGCAGCTTACTAGCGGTGTCCTACAATGAGCAGTTCTTC. Translation gives CASSLLAVSYNEQFF. Full variable domain (outside the CDR3, taken from reference TRBV7-9 and TRBJ2-1): DTGVSQNPRHKITKRGQNVTFRCDPISEHNRLYWYRQTLGQGPEFLTYFQNEAQLEKSRLLSDRFSAERPKGSFSTLEIQRTEQGDSAMYLCASSLLAVSYNEQFFGPGTRLTVL.

The rearrangement links TRBV27 to TRBJ2-2; maybe TRBD1 (6 bases). The V end lost 10 bases, the J end lost 6 bases, and 21 bases lay between the germline ends. This CDR3 has 15 amino acids. From germline, CDR1 is MNHEY and CDR2 SMNVEV (reference sequence). In DNA, the CDR3 is TGTGCCACCAAAACAGACCCTGCAGGGGCCGGGGAGCTGTTTTTT. Its protein is CATKTDPAGAGELFF.

This clone was seen only a few times. The V gene is TRBV28, the J gene TRBJ1-2; tentatively, D is TRBD1 (5 bases). Looked up from germline, CDR1 is MDHEN and CDR2 is SYDVKM. The CDR3 is 14 amino acids. The V end lost 5 bases, the J end lost 3 bases, and 13 bases lay between the germline ends. CDR3 sequence: CASSVLTEDYGYTF. In nucleotides, the CDR3 is TGTGCCAGCAGTGTATTGACAGAAGACTATGGCTACACCTTC.

CDR3 bases: TGTGCCAGCAGCCCCGGGGGGGGCTATGGCTACACCTTC. Its translation is CASSPGGGYGYTF. The rearrangement joins TRBV5-5 to TRBJ1-2; D possibly corresponds to TRBD1 (5 bases). The length of the CDR3 is 13 residues. Germline V CDR1 and CDR2: SGHKS, YYEKEE (reference sequence). V was shortened by 4 bases and J by 4 bases, with 11 bases between the two germline ends.

This clone showed up just a few times. The rearrangement joins TRBV7-6 to TRBJ2-7, with TRBD2 identical over 7 bases. The V gene end was trimmed by 5 bases and the J gene end by 6 bases; junction bases not matched to a gene: 4. CDR3 length: 12 residues. Germline CDR1 is SGHVS and CDR2 is FNYEAQ. CDR3 loop: CASSRGGGEQYF. CDR3 DNA sequence: TGTGCCAGCAGCCGTGGGGGGGGCGAGCAGTACTTC.

This chain uses TRBV7-9 with TRBJ2-3, with a possible D match to TRBD2 (6 bases). The CDR3 has 14 amino acids. CDR1 SEHNR and CDR2 FQNEAQ come from the germline V gene (reference sequence). Trimming removed 5 bases from V and 2 bases from J, with 11 bases in between. DNA of the CDR3: TGTGCCAGCAGCGTAGGGACTCACACAGATACGCAGTATTTT. Residues: CASSVGTHTDTQYF.

This clone was seen a few times. V and J are TRBV19 and TRBJ1-1, with 7 nucleotides matching TRBD1. The V segment lost 3 bases and the J segment 3 bases; nucleotides outside the gene matches: 7. This CDR3 comprises 15 residues. The germline V gene has CDR1 LNHDA and CDR2 SQIVND (reference sequence). As DNA, the CDR3 is TGTGCCAGTAGTATTCAAGACAGGGCTGACACTGAAGCTTTCTTT. Translated: CASSIQDRADTEAFF. The variable domain in full, with the rest retrieved from reference TRBV19 and TRBJ1-1, is DGGITQSPKYLFRKEGQNVTLSCEQNLNHDAMYWYRQDPGQGLRLIYYSQIVNDFQKGDIAEGYSVSREKKESFPLTVTSAQKNPTAFYLCASSIQDRADTEAFFGQGTRLTVV.